Detailed here is one T cell receptor beta chain. Other DNA sequences within the sample encode an identical CDR3. Only in-frame clones appear in the TCRdb table, and some are missing; sequencing was by immunoSEQ multiplex PCR. The table lists about 10,000 clones, around three quarters of them singletons. The data stem from a study of sequential checkpoint blockade in melanoma. Study as a whole: Patients were randomized 1:1 to nivolumab-then-ipilimumab or ipilimumab-then-nivolumab first-line. Maintenance nivolumab came after either treatment sequence.

Trimming took 0 bases from V and 13 from J, leaving 10 bases between them. CDR1 is MGHRA and CDR2 is YSYEKL in the germline V gene. The CDR3 covers 12 residues. Treatment noted: randomized to nivolumab then ipilimumab (arm A) or the reverse (arm B). DNA-damaging chemotherapy had not been given to any patient beforehand. PBMC sorting kept live CD3+CD8+ cells without CD19 or CD56. This TCR was sampled from a human donor with melanoma. This rearrangement joins TRBV4-1 to TRBJ1-5; D gene uncertain. The sample in question was CD8+ T cells sorted from blood (inferred from file names), obtained from a patient given nivolumab and ipilimumab in sequence. CDR3 in amino acids: CASSQEAGPQHF. The DNA of the CDR3 is TGCGCCAGCAGCCAAGAGGCTGGCCCGCAGCATTTT.